The rows below give T cell receptor beta chains drawn from one sample of a study of blood T cell repertoires in COVID-19. Some clones are missing from TCRdb's copy, which holds only in-frame ones; the method was immunoSEQ multiplex PCR. The top ten hold roughly 3.3% of the sample, which has hundreds of thousands of clones, around nine tenths seen once. Sequencing was done on a sample of peripheral blood. The origin of the receptors is a woman aged 18 to 35 who had recovered from COVID-19. Each CDR3 is given with its conserved first and last residue. A D gene is named only where the DNA matches it firmly. For some rows the clone size is stated as once, few or many, or as a class when expanded; others skip it.

D,V,J,size,length,DNA,CDR3
TRBD2,TRBV5-4,TRBJ2-1,.,16,TGTGCCAGCAGCCCACTAGCGGGAGGGCCTTTCGATGAGCAGTTCTTC,CASSPLAGGPFDEQFF
.,TRBV10-2,TRBJ1-2,.,12,TGCGCCAGCAGTGAGGCAGACTATGGCTACACCTTC,CASSEADYGYTF
.,TRBV24-1,TRBJ1-1,once,15,TGTGCCACCAGTCTCGGGGACATGACGACAACTGAAGCTTTCTTT,CATSLGDMTTTEAFF
.,TRBV5-1,TRBJ1-6,.,15,TGCGCCAGCAGCCGGGGGGCGCGAGATAATTCACCCCTCCACTTT,CASSRGARDNSPLHF
.,TRBV11-3,TRBJ2-5,.,15,TGTGCCAGCAGCCCGTTTGACGCAGGGGTAGAGACCCAGTACTTC,CASSPFDAGVETQYF
TRBD2,TRBV2,TRBJ2-3,.,18,TGTGCCAGCCCCCCACGGGCTAAGCGGGGTAAACTGTACGATACGCAGTATTTT,CASPPRAKRGKLYDTQYF
.,TRBV24-1,TRBJ1-2,.,12,TGTGCCGTCCAGGACGGGAGCTATGGCTACACCTTC,CAVQDGSYGYTF
.,TRBV7-8,TRBJ1-2,.,17,TGTGCCAGCAGCTTAGCCCAGGGGCGGGGGGCTATTGATGGCTACACCTTC,CASSLAQGRGAIDGYTF
TRBD1,TRBV9,TRBJ1-1,.,15,TGTGCCAGCAGCCTCCTGGGACAGGTTGGAACTGAAGCTTTCTTT,CASSLLGQVGTEAFF
.,TRBV19,TRBJ1-1,.,13,TGTGCCAGTAACCTCCTCGGGGGGACTGAAGCTTTCTTT,CASNLLGGTEAFF
TRBD2,TRBV11-2,TRBJ2-1,.,14,TGTGCCAGCAGCTCCCCCCGGGGGGGCAATGAGCAGTTCTTC,CASSSPRGGNEQFF
TRBD2,TRBV18,TRBJ2-2,.,19,TGTGCCAGCTCACCACCCAAAGGACTAGCGGGCCTAAACACCGGGGAGCTGTTTTTT,CASSPPKGLAGLNTGELFF
TRBD1,TRBV2,TRBJ2-2,.,15,TGTGCCAGTCACCCGGACAGGGCAAACACCGGGGAGCTGTTTTTT,CASHPDRANTGELFF
.,TRBV18,TRBJ1-2,.,13,TGTGCCAGCTCACTCGGAGAAAACTATGGCTACACCTTC,CASSLGENYGYTF
TRBD2,TRBV11-3,TRBJ2-1,.,18,TGTGCCAGCAGCGGCCTAGCGGGAGTCAGGAGCTCCTACAATGAGCAGTTCTTC,CASSGLAGVRSSYNEQFF
.,TRBV7-8,TRBJ2-2,large,13,TGTGCCAGCACCCTTGCCGGGGCCGGGGAGCTGTTTTTT,CASTLAGAGELFF
.,TRBV6-5,TRBJ1-2,.,14,TGTGCCAGCAGTTACCACGGACAGAGCTATGGCTACACCTTC,CASSYHGQSYGYTF
TRBD2,TRBV9,TRBJ2-2,.,15,TGTGCCAGCAGCTCACGGGGGGGGAACACCGGGGAGCTGTTTTTT,CASSSRGGNTGELFF
TRBD2,TRBV27,TRBJ2-2,once,17,TGTGCCAGCAGTTTACTACTAGCGGGAGGACCCGCCGGGGAGCTGTTTTTT,CASSLLLAGGPAGELFF
.,TRBV7-8,TRBJ1-4,.,17,TGTGCCAGCAGCTCTCAATGGACACCCGCAACTAATGAAAAACTGTTTTTT,CASSSQWTPATNEKLFF
.,TRBV7-9,TRBJ1-2,.,13,TGTGCCAGCAGCCCGGACAGCATCTATGGCTACACCTTC,CASSPDSIYGYTF
.,TRBV20-1,TRBJ1-2,.,11,TGCAGTGTCGCTACCAGGGCTGGCTACACCTTC,CSVATRAGYTF
TRBD1,TRBV4-3,TRBJ1-3,.,18,TGCGCCAGCAGCCAAGATCCTACAGGGGGCACGGCGGGAAACACCATATATTTT,CASSQDPTGGTAGNTIYF
.,TRBV6-2/TRBV6-3,TRBJ2-3,once,17,TGTGCCAGCAGTTACAACACTAGGCGCGGGAGCACAGATACGCAGTATTTT,CASSYNTRRGSTDTQYF
TRBD2,TRBV6-2/TRBV6-3,TRBJ2-2,.,18,TGTGCCAGCAGTCAGGGCCGACTAGCGGGAGTGGACACCGGGGAGCTGTTTTTT,CASSQGRLAGVDTGELFF
TRBD2,TRBV9,TRBJ2-1,.,15,TGTGCCAGCAGCCCCCCGGGACTACAAACTAATGAGCAGTTCTTC,CASSPPGLQTNEQFF
TRBD2,TRBV11-3,TRBJ2-3,.,17,TGTGCCAGCAGCTCGACTAGCGGGAGGAGTCGGACAGATACGCAGTATTTT,CASSSTSGRSRTDTQYF
.,TRBV18,TRBJ1-1,.,14,TGTGCCAGCTCGCTGGGACACCGGAACACTGAAGCTTTCTTT,CASSLGHRNTEAFF
.,TRBV5-1,TRBJ1-5,.,14,TGCGCCAGCGGAGTTTGTAATAGCAATCAGCCCCAGCATTTT,CASGVCNSNQPQHF
.,TRBV28,TRBJ1-2,.,13,TGTGCCAGCAGTTTGACCCCCGAGGGCGGCTACACCTTC,CASSLTPEGGYTF
.,TRBV27,TRBJ1-1,.,12,TGTGCCAGCAGTTTAATTGGGGAGGAAGCTTTCTTT,CASSLIGEEAFF
TRBD2,TRBV6-2/TRBV6-3,TRBJ2-1,.,14,TGTGCCAGCAGTGTAGGTAGCGGGAGCAATGAGCAGTTCTTC,CASSVGSGSNEQFF
.,TRBV7-9,TRBJ1-2,once,16,TGTGCCAGCAGCGACGGAGGAGCATGGGCTAACTATGGCTACACCTTC,CASSDGGAWANYGYTF
.,TRBV7-2,TRBJ1-2,.,15,TGTGCCAGCAGCTTAGATGGTGAGGGAAGGTATGGCTACACCTTC,CASSLDGEGRYGYTF
TRBD2,TRBV6-2/TRBV6-3,TRBJ2-3,.,14,TGTGCCAGCAGTCGAGCGGGAGAACCAGATACGCAGTATTTT,CASSRAGEPDTQYF
.,TRBV3-1/TRBV3-2,TRBJ1-2,.,13,TGTGCCAGCTTCGGTCTTGGTAACTATGGCTACACCTTC,CASFGLGNYGYTF
TRBD1,TRBV7-9,TRBJ1-2,.,15,TGTGCCAGCACCTCAAAACCAACAGGGGGCCCTGGCTACACCTTC,CASTSKPTGGPGYTF
.,TRBV6-2/TRBV6-3,TRBJ2-3,.,17,TGTGCCAGCAGTTACTCGAGATGGCGGGACAGCACAGATACGCAGTATTTT,CASSYSRWRDSTDTQYF
TRBD2,TRBV3-1/TRBV3-2,TRBJ2-1,.,16,TGTGCCAGCAGCCATGGCCCGGGACTAGTTAACAATGAGCAGTTCTTC,CASSHGPGLVNNEQFF
.,TRBV7-2,TRBJ1-5,.,14,TGTGCCAGCAGCTTACAATCGGGGATTGGGCCCCAGCATTTT,CASSLQSGIGPQHF
.,TRBV4-1,TRBJ2-1,.,15,TGCGCCAGCAGCCAAGATCTGGCGGGCCTCAATGAGCAGTTCTTC,CASSQDLAGLNEQFF